This T cell receptor (beta chain) comes out of a study of blood T cell repertoires in COVID-19. Enrolment of Seattle patients took place during active infection, and they were followed longitudinally. CDR3 size: 19 residues. Sequencing was performed with immunoSEQ multiplex PCR; in TCRdb, only in-frame clones are kept and a portion is missing. The sample consists of some 60,000 clones, around 83% of them appearing once. This receptor was identified in a man aged 45-60 years with COVID-19, enrolled during active disease. The chain couples TRBV21-1 to TRBJ1-1. TRBV21-1 represents a pseudogene. The sequenced sample was peripheral blood. In nucleotides, the CDR3 is TGTGCCAGCAGCAAAGGCCCCGGCGGGGGGACGAGGGTTGACACTGAAGCTTTCTTT. Translating it yields CASSKGPGGGTRVDTEAFF.